The rows below give T cell receptor beta chains drawn from one sample of a study of T cell responses to AZD1222 COVID-19 vaccine. The method was immunoSEQ multiplex PCR; TCRdb's version includes in-frame clones alone and lacks a portion of them. The repertoire includes around 270,000 clones, 94% of them detected once, and 0.55% sits in the top ten. The source was peripheral blood, collected 28 days after the second AZD1222 dose. These receptors all stem from an adult who received the AZD1222 COVID-19 vaccine. Both conserved end residues are part of each CDR3. Fields, in order: J gene, clone size, D gene, V gene, CDR3 protein, CDR3 DNA. The D gene is left open where the match is weak. A row's size may be missing; if present it is once, few, many or a size class.

TRBJ2-7 . TRBD2 TRBV28 CASTRGSGDPYEQYF TGTGCCAGCACCCGGGGTAGCGGGGACCCCTACGAGCAGTACTTC
TRBJ1-1 . . TRBV7-2 CASSFSGTEAFF TGTGCCAGCAGCTTCAGTGGCACTGAAGCTTTCTTT
TRBJ1-3 . TRBD1 TRBV7-9 CASSPDRGRNTIYF TGTGCCAGCAGCCCCGACAGGGGTAGAAACACCATATATTTT
TRBJ2-1 . . TRBV21-1 CASSKEEGWNEQFF TGTGCCAGCAGCAAAGAGGAAGGGTGGAATGAGCAGTTCTTC
TRBJ1-2 . . TRBV19 CASSGYSGEPNYGYTF TGTGCCAGTAGTGGTTACTCAGGAGAGCCTAACTATGGCTACACCTTC
TRBJ2-7 . TRBD1 TRBV28 CASSPGTDLRAQYF TGTGCCAGCAGCCCCGGGACAGATTTACGAGCGCAGTACTTC
TRBJ1-1 once . TRBV7-3 CASSVGRNTEAFF TGTGCCAGCAGCGTGGGACGTAACACTGAAGCTTTCTTT
TRBJ1-3 . . TRBV5-1 CASSENRGGSSGNTIYF TGCGCCAGCAGCGAAAATCGAGGGGGGAGCTCTGGAAACACCATATATTTT
TRBJ2-7 few TRBD1 TRBV4-1 CASSHTLTGEYEQYF TGCGCCAGCAGTCACACCCTGACAGGGGAGTACGAGCAGTACTTC
TRBJ1-1 . TRBD1 TRBV2 CASSEGGGLTEAFF TGTGCCAGCAGTGAAGGAGGGGGCTTAACTGAAGCTTTCTTT
TRBJ2-3 . . TRBV6-6 CAARGRSPDTQYF TGTGCCGCCCGCGGTAGGTCCCCAGATACGCAGTATTTT
TRBJ2-1 . . TRBV5-4 CASSPREPSSYNEQFF TGTGCCAGCAGCCCCAGGGAACCCAGCTCCTACAATGAGCAGTTCTTC
TRBJ1-2 . TRBD1 TRBV24-1 CATSASTGPNYGYTF TGTGCCACCAGTGCCTCGACAGGGCCTAACTATGGCTACACCTTC
TRBJ1-1 . . TRBV10-3 CAIRGGTEAFF TGTGCCATCAGAGGGGGCACTGAAGCTTTCTTT
TRBJ2-1 . . TRBV5-1 CASSLASSGNEQFF TGCGCCAGCAGCTTGGCCAGTTCGGGCAATGAGCAGTTCTTC
TRBJ2-7 . TRBD2 TRBV7-9 CASSSRVAGGPSYEQYF TGTGCCAGCAGCTCGAGGGTAGCGGGAGGTCCTTCCTACGAGCAGTACTTC